A single sample gave rise to the 10 T cell receptor beta chains below, sequenced in a study of CD8+ T cells in alopecia areata. Treatment reported: oral pan-JAK inhibitor, 5-10 mg twice daily. RNA, once extracted, was reverse transcribed into cDNA for use as the sequencing template. Using immunoSEQ multiplex PCR, the repertoire was profiled, and TCRdb retains in-frame clones only, with some absent. The sample has 75,000 to 100,000 clones; about 70% are singletons. This material consisted of CD8+ T cells sorted from blood, taken at approximately week 44, from a patient treated with tofacitinib. The receptors originated from a human donor with alopecia areata.

This clone was counted between two and nine times. V gene TRBV29-1 combines with J gene TRBJ1-1; D unclear. Germline V gene sequence: CDR1 SQVTM, CDR2 ANQGSEA. Between the trimmed V and J ends, which lost 6 bases and 1 base, there was a span of 9 bases. CDR3 length: 12 residues. DNA of the CDR3: TGCAGCGTACGTCCGGGGAACACTGAAGCTTTCTTT. It encodes CSVRPGNTEAFF.

The rearrangement uses TRBV30 and TRBJ2-1; 7 bases line up with TRBD1. Germline CDR1 GTSNPN, CDR2 SVGIG (reference sequence). The junction had 3 bases not matched to a gene; V was cut back by 2 bases and J by 5 bases. The CDR3 loop spans 13 amino acids. The CDR3 region has the DNA TGTGCCTGGAGTAAGGGACAGAACAATGAGCAGTTCTTC. It specifies CAWSKGQNNEQFF.

The chain employs TRBV12-5 and TRBJ2-1; 7 bases line up with TRBD1. Trimming cost V 0 bases and J 7 bases; bases outside gene matches: 6. There are 15 residues in the CDR3. The V gene's germline CDR1 is LGHNT and CDR2 FRNRAP. CDR3 residues: CASGLVSGRGNEQFF. The CDR3 region has the DNA TGTGCTAGTGGTTTGGTATCGGGCAGGGGGAATGAGCAGTTCTTC. Drawing the rest from reference TRBV12-5 and TRBJ2-1, the complete variable domain is DARVTQTPRHKVTEMGQEVTMRCQPILGHNTVFWYRQTMMQGLELLAYFRNRAPLDDSGMPKDRFSAEMPDATLATLKIQPSEPRDSAVYFCASGLVSGRGNEQFFGPGTRLTVL.

Concerning this clone: Its ends do not fully match the called genes, so a read error is possible. The chain combines TRBV7-3 with TRBJ2-2; weak D call: TRBD2 (5 bases). The V gene's germline CDR1 is SGHTA and CDR2 FQGTGA. The CDR3 spans 13 residues. DNA of the CDR3: TGTGCCAGCAGCGTAACTAGTCCCGGGGAGCTGTTTTTT. It translates to CASSVTSPGELFF.

The chain joins TRBV10-3 to TRBJ2-1, with D possibly being TRBD1 (5 bases). There are 13 residues in the CDR3. The V end was cut by 1 base, the J end by 6 bases, with 7 bases between. Germline V gives CDR1 ENHRY, CDR2 SYGVKD. CDR3 DNA: TGTGCCATCAGTGAGTACACAGGCAATGAGCAGTTCTTC. This codes for CAISEYTGNEQFF.

The V and J genes are TRBV4-1 and TRBJ1-2; D uncertain. The CDR3 loop spans 15 amino acids. V gave up 0 bases and J gave up 1 base, with 9 bases separating them. Looked up from germline, CDR1 is MGHRA and CDR2 is YSYEKL. Here the CDR3 reads CASSQDPESNYGYTF. The CDR3 bases are TGCGCCAGCAGCCAAGATCCAGAGAGTAACTATGGCTACACCTTC.

The V gene is TRBV29-1, the J gene TRBJ2-7, with 7 nucleotides matching TRBD1. Germline lookup yields CDR1 SQVTM and CDR2 ANQGSEA. V dropped 6 bases and J dropped 1; count of bases not matched to a gene: 6. The CDR3 sequence is 13 residues long. CDR3 amino acids: CSVRRQGSYEQYF. CDR3 in DNA: TGCAGCGTCAGAAGACAGGGATCCTACGAGCAGTACTTC.

This clone was observed a single time. This chain connects TRBV9 to TRBJ2-5, with TRBD1 identical over 9 bases. Germline trimming cut 2 bases from V and 11 bases from J; bases unmatched to any gene: 13. The CDR3 has 15 residues. Germline V gene data show CDR1 as SGDLS and CDR2 as YYNGEE. CDR3 residues: CASSVSTGGLQEQYF. CDR3 DNA: TGTGCCAGCAGCGTTTCGACAGGGGGTTTGCAAGAGCAGTACTTC.

This chain connects TRBV7-6 to TRBJ2-2; no clear D. The V end was cut by 1 base, the J end by 7 bases, with 4 bases between. This CDR3 has 12 residues. Germline loops: CDR1 SGHVS, CDR2 FNYEAQ. CDR3 residues: CASSLVGGELFF. The CDR3 DNA follows: TGTGCCAGCAGCTTAGTGGGCGGGGAGCTGTTTTTT.

This CDR3 is CASSQGTRGGTGELFF. In DNA, the CDR3 is TGCGCCAGCAGCCAGGGTACACGGGGGGGGACCGGGGAGCTGTTTTTT. This sequence joins TRBV4-3 and TRBJ2-2; TRBD2 matches 8 bases. Germline V CDR1 and CDR2: LGHNA, YSLEER. J gave up 5 bases and V 3 bases, and 8 bases lay outside the gene matches. The CDR3 consists of 16 residues.